A single sample is the source of the 27 T cell receptor beta chains below, sequenced in a study of graft-versus-host responses after intestinal transplantation. Here immunoSEQ multiplex PCR was the method, and the copy in TCRdb shows in-frame clones only, minus some. Of approximately 85,000 clones listed, 85% to 95% are singletons. These receptors' antigens are unknown. Sequenced here: unstimulated CD8+ T cells sorted from spleen or lymph node cells, sampled before transplant. Receptors originate from a human donor who was the organ donor for an intestinal transplant.

The V gene is TRBV11-2, the J gene TRBJ2-3, with a possible D match to TRBD2 (6 bases). CDR1 and CDR2 (germline): SGHAT, FQNNGV. Trimming took off 2 bases at V and 10 bases at J, with 7 bases between the two ends. The CDR3 runs to 11 residues. CDR3 sequence (DNA): TGTGCCAGCAGCTTATGGGGGGCGCAGTATTTT. Translation: CASSLWGAQYF.

V is TRBV7-9 and J is TRBJ1-1; 7 bases are shared with TRBD1. The V gene end was trimmed by 5 bases and the J gene end by 7 bases; junction bases not matched to a gene: 13. The CDR3 runs to 15 residues. Germline values: CDR1 SEHNR, CDR2 FQNEAQ (reference sequence). The CDR3 spells CASSTTDRALFEAFF. CDR3 sequence (DNA): TGTGCCAGCAGCACAACCGACAGGGCCCTCTTTGAAGCTTTCTTT.

V and J are TRBV11-2 and TRBJ1-1; possibly TRBD1 for D (5 bases). Trimming removed 5 bases from V and 0 bases from J, with 22 bases in between. Germline V CDR1 and CDR2: SGHAT, FQNNGV. The CDR3 is 18 residues long. The CDR3, as DNA: TGTGCCAGCAGCCTGTCCCGTGGGACTCCCCATCTGAACACTGAAGCTTTCTTT. Translating gives CASSLSRGTPHLNTEAFF.

This chain links TRBV4-1 with TRBJ2-1, with TRBD2 identical over 12 bases. Germline V CDR1 and CDR2: MGHRA, YSYEKL. V lost 4 bases, J lost 8 bases, and 9 bases stayed unmatched. This CDR3 contains 16 residues. CDR3 sequence: CASSPSGLAGSYEQFF. CDR3 in DNA: TGCGCCAGCAGCCCTTCCGGACTAGCGGGAAGCTATGAGCAGTTCTTC.

V and J are TRBV4-1 and TRBJ1-1; D may be TRBD1 (5 bases). With 4 bases removed from V and 2 bases from J, the gap between germline ends came to 14 bases. The length of the CDR3 is 15 residues. Germline values: CDR1 MGHRA, CDR2 YSYEKL. Written as DNA, the CDR3 is TGCGCCAGCAGCCGACAACACAGGAGAAACACTGAAGCTTTCTTT. Protein sequence: CASSRQHRRNTEAFF.

This chain connects TRBV4-2 to TRBJ1-2, with TRBD1 as a possible D gene (5 bases). Germline values: CDR1 LGHNA, CDR2 YNFKEQ. The CDR3 spans 16 residues. V was clipped by 0 bases and J by 4 bases, with 15 bases between them. CDR3 nucleotides: TGTGCCAGCAGCCAAGAGTCGGGGGTTAGGACCTATGGCTACACCTTC. This sequence encodes CASSQESGVRTYGYTF.

CDR3 amino acids: CASRTTNTEAFF. CDR3 nucleotide sequence: TGTGCCTCCCGAACTACGAACACTGAAGCTTTCTTT. This chain connects TRBV28 to TRBJ1-1; D is uncertain. Deletions cut 11 bases from V and 1 base from J, with 11 bases between. Germline V CDR1 and CDR2: MDHEN, SYDVKM. This CDR3 is 12 amino acids long.

The chain is built from TRBV28 and TRBJ1-2; the D gene is possibly TRBD1 (5 bases). The CDR3 contains 14 residues. The germline gives CDR1 MDHEN, CDR2 SYDVKM. The V gene lost 7 bases and the J gene lost 1 base, with 13 bases spanning the gap. The CDR3 spells CASTLTTDNYGYTF. The CDR3 nucleotides read TGTGCCAGCACCCTGACGACAGATAACTATGGCTACACCTTC.

The chain uses TRBV11-1 and TRBJ2-7; maybe TRBD1 (6 bases). V lost 5 bases to trimming and J lost 5 bases, with 13 bases between them. From germline, CDR1 is SGHAT and CDR2 FQDESV (reference sequence). The CDR3 sequence is 13 residues long. CDR3 DNA sequence: TGTGCCAGCAGCGGGGGCAGCGGAGACGAGCAGTACTTC. Amino acid sequence: CASSGGSGDEQYF.

The J gene is TRBJ1-4, the V gene TRBV4-1; TRBD1 agrees at 8 bases. CDR3 length equals 15 residues. With V trimmed by 3 bases and J by 7 bases, 7 bases remained unmatched. Germline CDR1 is MGHRA and CDR2 is YSYEKL. CDR3 protein: CASSQNTGGGEKLFF. CDR3 sequence (DNA): TGCGCCAGCAGCCAGAACACAGGGGGAGGTGAAAAACTGTTTTTT.

The chain recombines TRBV6-6 with TRBJ2-7; 8 bases match TRBD1. Germline CDR1 is MNHNY and CDR2 is SVGAGI (reference sequence). This CDR3 contains 15 residues. V shed 6 bases and J 3 bases; nucleotides not matched to a gene: 10. The CDR3 loop is CASSPGQGTFYEQYF. The CDR3 DNA is TGTGCCAGCAGCCCCGGACAGGGCACCTTCTACGAGCAGTACTTC.

J is TRBJ2-7 and V is TRBV28; D is uncertain. This CDR3 region has 14 residues. Germline-derived CDR1 and CDR2 are MDHEN and SYDVKM. Trimming left V 3 bases short and J 0 bases short, with 9 bases between. The CDR3 DNA reads as TGTGCCAGCAGTTTGAGGCGGCTCTCCTACGAGCAGTACTTC. Translated: CASSLRRLSYEQYF.

J is TRBJ2-7 and V is TRBV11-2; the D gene is possibly TRBD2 (5 bases). There are 15 residues in the CDR3. V was cut by 1 base and J by 2 bases, with 12 bases left in between. The germline gives CDR1 SGHAT, CDR2 FQNNGV. CDR3 in DNA: TGTGCCAGCAGCTTAGGGGTAGCGCGAACCTACGAGCAGTACTTC. Its translation is CASSLGVARTYEQYF.

This clone was detected once. CDR3: CASSYSTGPLHF. The CDR3 coding sequence is TGTGCCAGCAGTTACTCGACAGGGCCCCTCCACTTT. The gene calls are TRBV6-5 and TRBJ1-6; 7 bases are shared with TRBD1. CDR3 length: 12 amino acids. The germline CDR1 and CDR2 sequences are MNHEY and SVGAGI. Trimming cost V 0 bases and J 13 bases; bases outside gene matches: 0.

The rearrangement joins TRBV7-9 to TRBJ2-7; D gene ambiguous. Trimming left V 1 base short and J 6 bases short, with 4 bases between. Germline V gene sequence: CDR1 SEHNR, CDR2 FQNEAQ (reference sequence). This CDR3 comprises 11 residues. The chain's CDR3 is CASSLDGEQYF. The CDR3 DNA sequence: TGTGCCAGCAGCTTAGACGGCGAGCAGTACTTC.

This chain's CDR3 is CATSKSSYNSPLHF. CDR3 sequence (DNA): TGTGCCACCAGTAAGAGCTCCTATAATTCACCCCTCCACTTT. The rearrangement joins TRBV15 to TRBJ1-6, with no clear D. Germline V lookup: CDR1 LNHNV, CDR2 YYDKDF (reference sequence). CDR3 length: 14 amino acids. The ends were cut back, 6 bases at V and 0 bases at J, with 6 bases in the middle.

The rearrangement joins TRBV5-4 to TRBJ2-5, with 10 bases that match TRBD2. Trimming cost V 0 bases and J 3 bases; bases outside gene matches: 2. Per germline, CDR1 SGHNT and CDR2 YYREEE (reference sequence). The CDR3 totals 15 residues. The CDR3 reads CASSLASGGEETQYF. The CDR3 nucleotides are TGTGCCAGCAGCTTGGCCAGCGGGGGGGAAGAGACCCAGTACTTC.

The chain links TRBV19 to TRBJ1-2; 12 bases are shared with TRBD1. This CDR3 has 15 residues. Per the germline V gene, CDR1 is LNHDA and CDR2 is SQIVND (reference sequence). Trimming took 6 bases from V and 8 from J; bases not matched to a gene: 10. CDR3 region: CASSRPGQGARGYTF. In DNA form, the CDR3 reads TGTGCCAGTAGCCGTCCGGGACAGGGGGCGCGAGGCTACACCTTC.

The genes are TRBV6-5 and TRBJ1-1; TRBD1 might be the D (5 bases). Germline V CDR1 and CDR2: MNHEY, SVGAGI. Trimming cost V 8 bases and J 1 base, with 8 bases left between them. This CDR3 spans 12 amino acids. The CDR3 bases are TGTGCCAGCGTCGGGGGGAACACTGAAGCTTTCTTT. Translated, it gives CASVGGNTEAFF.

The rearrangement joins TRBV7-9 to TRBJ2-5; D unresolved. The J call may be wrong; the DNA end is better matched by TRBJ2-7. Germline CDR1 and CDR2: SEHNR and FQNEAQ (reference sequence). This CDR3 is built from 15 residues. This CDR3 reads CASSFGEVGLYEQYF. DNA for the CDR3: TGTGCCAGCAGCTTTGGTGAGGTCGGCCTGTACGAGCAGTACTTC.

This chain uses TRBV5-6 with TRBJ1-2; TRBD1 matches 8 bases. CDR3 length: 14 amino acids. The V gene's germline CDR1 is SGHDT and CDR2 YYEEEE. J lost 4 bases, V lost 3 bases, and 5 bases had no gene match. CDR3 protein: CASSSTTGAYGYTF. DNA of the CDR3: TGTGCCAGCAGCTCTACGACAGGGGCCTATGGCTACACCTTC.

This clone occurred a few times. The sample has other DNA sequences that encode this CDR3 too. The rearrangement joins TRBV19 to TRBJ2-1; 8 bases are a match to TRBD2. Unmatched junction bases numbered 0, after V lost 1 base and J lost 7 bases. The germline CDR1 and CDR2 sequences are LNHDA and SQIVND (reference sequence). This CDR3 contains 13 residues. CDR3 sequence: CASSIGLANEQFF. CDR3 nucleotides: TGTGCCAGTAGTATAGGACTAGCGAATGAGCAGTTCTTC.

This clone was seen only a few times. This rearrangement joins TRBV30 to TRBJ2-7; no clear D gene. Per germline, CDR1 GTSNPN and CDR2 SVGIG (reference sequence). The CDR3 has 13 amino acids. The V and J ends lost 0 bases and 5 bases respectively, with 11 bases between them. The CDR3 bases are TGTGCCTGGAGTGTCGGAGCTACGGACGAGCAGTACTTC. It translates to CAWSVGATDEQYF.

This chain uses TRBV7-9 with TRBJ2-7; a possible D gene is TRBD2 (6 bases). The CDR3 has 16 amino acids. Trimming took off 5 bases at V and 2 bases at J, with 19 bases between the two ends. From germline, CDR1 is SEHNR and CDR2 FQNEAQ (reference sequence). The CDR3: CASSPMRGEVAYEQYF. The CDR3 DNA reads TGTGCCAGCAGCCCCATGCGGGGAGAGGTCGCCTACGAGCAGTACTTC.

V and J are TRBV18 and TRBJ1-2; no firm D call. The V and J ends lost 1 base and 5 bases respectively, with 17 bases between them. The CDR3 length is 16 residues. The germline V gene encodes CDR1 KGHSH and CDR2 LQKENI. CDR3 sequence: CASSPRGMGFWYGYTF. CDR3 sequence (DNA): TGTGCCAGCTCACCACGAGGGATGGGTTTTTGGTATGGCTACACCTTC.

The chain uses TRBV7-8 and TRBJ2-1; tentatively, D is TRBD1 (5 bases). The V end was cut by 3 bases, the J end by 6 bases, with 12 bases between. Germline V CDR1 and CDR2: SGHVS, FQNEAQ. The CDR3 is 14 residues long. The CDR3 bases are TGTGCCAGCAGCTTGGTGGGGCCAGGCAATGAGCAGTTCTTC. It encodes CASSLVGPGNEQFF.

This rearrangement joins TRBV6-5 to TRBJ1-2, with TRBD1 matching 9 bases. Germline lookup yields CDR1 MNHEY and CDR2 SVGAGI. This CDR3 spans 15 amino acids. V gave up 7 bases and J gave up 5 bases; unmatched junction bases: 11. CDR3 protein: CASKGQGQTEYGYTF. CDR3 bases: TGTGCCAGCAAGGGACAGGGTCAGACAGAATATGGCTACACCTTC.